This T cell receptor (beta chain) emerged from a study of blood T cells in healthy people across ages. This CDR3 comprises 15 residues. V shed 0 bases and J shed 11 bases, with 19 bases lying between them. CDR1 MGHRA and CDR2 YSYEKL come from the germline V gene. A second PCR, run for roughly 7 to 11 cycles, used a sample-barcoded 5' primer plus a J-beta primer mix. One entry per CDR3 protein results from TCRdb running MiXCR on the 5' RACE reads. The sample lists 750,000 to 1,000,000 distinct CDR3 sequences; 25% to 35% were seen once. A word on this clonotype: Just one base apart from a much larger clone, this may be a read error.

These sequences were also reported in another study, on T cells of mothers and their children.

Sequencing was performed on blood. This TCR came from a woman in her forties in good health. V usage is TRBV4-1 and J usage is TRBJ2-5, with D possibly matching TRBD1 (6 bases). The CDR3 region is CASSQDRGEYNEQYF. Here the CDR3 DNA reads TGCGCCAGCAGCCAAGACAGGGGCGAGTACAATGAGCAGTACTTC.